This is a list of T cell receptor beta chains from one sample in a study of blood T cell repertoires in COVID-19. Clones were read by immunoSEQ multiplex PCR, and TCRdb kept only the in-frame ones, dropping some. The table shows roughly 45,000 clones, with 85% to 90% occurring only once. Sequencing was carried out using peripheral blood. The receptor set was obtained from a woman at least 80 years old with COVID-19, enrolled during active disease. Both conserved end residues are part of each CDR3. The D gene is left open where the match is weak. The listing skips clone size in some rows; elsewhere it reads once, few, many or a size class.

v_gene,abundance,j_gene,d_gene,CDR3nt,CDR3aa
TRBV9,NA,TRBJ2-2,TRBD2,TGTGCCAGCAGCGTAGGCTTCCGGGGGGATCTGGCCGGGGAGCTGTTTTTT,CASSVGFRGDLAGELFF
TRBV7-9,NA,TRBJ1-5,TRBD1,TGTGCCAGCAGTCTTACAGGGGGAAGTCAGCCCCAGCATTTT,CASSLTGGSQPQHF
TRBV11-2,NA,TRBJ2-1,TRBD2,TGTGCCAGCAGCCGACTAGCGGGAGGGAGCTCCTACAATGAGCAGTTCTTC,CASSRLAGGSSYNEQFF
TRBV2,NA,TRBJ1-3,NA,TGTGCCAGCAGTGAACAGGCAGGTCCTGGAAACACCATATATTTT,CASSEQAGPGNTIYF
TRBV7-9,NA,TRBJ1-5,NA,TGTGCCAGCAGCTTAGCGGGCGGCAATCAGCCCCAGCATTTT,CASSLAGGNQPQHF
TRBV19,NA,TRBJ2-1,NA,TGTGCCAGTAGTATCCCGGGGTGGAACAATGAGCAGTTCTTC,CASSIPGWNNEQFF
TRBV7-3,once,TRBJ2-2,NA,TGTGCCAGCAGCCCACTTAGGGGGAACACCGGGGAGCTGTTTTTT,CASSPLRGNTGELFF
TRBV7-2,once,TRBJ2-2,TRBD1,TGTGCCAGCACATTGACAGGGAATACCGGGGAGCTGTTTTTT,CASTLTGNTGELFF
TRBV6-5,NA,TRBJ2-5,NA,TGTGCCAGCAGCAGGGGCCCTAGCGGTCAAGAGACCCAGTACTTC,CASSRGPSGQETQYF
TRBV7-3,NA,TRBJ1-1,TRBD1,TGTGCCAGCAGCTACCGGGACAGGGTTACTGAAGCTTTCTTT,CASSYRDRVTEAFF
TRBV24-1,NA,TRBJ2-2,NA,TGTGCCACCAGTGATCCACAGGTTAACACCGGGGAGCTGTTTTTT,CATSDPQVNTGELFF
TRBV21-1,NA,TRBJ2-7,NA,TGTGCCACCCATCGGCGGGATTTGTACGAGCAGTACTTC,CATHRRDLYEQYF
TRBV18,NA,TRBJ1-5,NA,TGTGCCAGCTCATCCGAATTATTACAGGGCGGTCAGCCCCAGCATTTT,CASSSELLQGGQPQHF
TRBV6-5,once,TRBJ1-2,NA,TGTGCCAGCAGCCCGACAGCGACTCACTATGGCTACACCTTC,CASSPTATHYGYTF
TRBV5-6,NA,TRBJ1-2,NA,TGTGCCAGCAGCTTTCCGGGGAAGGTTCAGGGAGGCTATGGCTACACCTTC,CASSFPGKVQGGYGYTF
TRBV2,NA,TRBJ2-7,TRBD2,TGTGCCAGCAGGGGGCGGGAGGGGACCTACGAGCAGTACTTC,CASRGREGTYEQYF
TRBV18,few,TRBJ1-2,TRBD1,TGTGCCAGCTCCCTTGGGACAGGAAAGTATGGCTACACCTTC,CASSLGTGKYGYTF
TRBV28,NA,TRBJ2-1,NA,TGTGCCAGCAGTCTATTAGCGGGACAGTCCAATGAGCAGTTCTTC,CASSLLAGQSNEQFF
TRBV27,NA,TRBJ2-2,TRBD2,TGTGCCAGCTCAAGAGCCGCGGGACTAGCGGGGCCCGGGGAGCTGTTTTTT,CASSRAAGLAGPGELFF
TRBV19,NA,TRBJ1-2,TRBD1,TGTGCCAGTAGTAGTCGACAGGGTCGGAACTATGGCTACACCTTC,CASSSRQGRNYGYTF
TRBV28,NA,TRBJ1-2,TRBD1,TGTGCCAGCAGACCGGACAGGGTGGGGGGCTACACCTTC,CASRPDRVGGYTF
TRBV18,NA,TRBJ2-1,NA,TGTGCCAGCTCACCGCGGCAGGGGAAGTACAATGAGCAGTTCTTC,CASSPRQGKYNEQFF
TRBV5-1,NA,TRBJ2-2,TRBD2,TGCGCCAGCAGCTTCCCGCGACTAGCGGGAGTTGGGACCGGGGAGCTGTTTTTT,CASSFPRLAGVGTGELFF
TRBV11-1,once,TRBJ2-1,TRBD1,TGTGCCAGCAGCACCGGACAGGATTACAATGAGCAGTTCTTC,CASSTGQDYNEQFF
TRBV30,NA,TRBJ2-7,TRBD1,TGTGCCTGGAGTGTACAAGGGGGCTATCCCCCCTACGAGCAGTACTTC,CAWSVQGGYPPYEQYF
TRBV29-1,NA,TRBJ1-2,TRBD1,TGCAGCGGCACAACAGGGGGGTATGGCTACACCTTC,CSGTTGGYGYTF
TRBV5-5,NA,TRBJ2-3,TRBD2,TGTGCCAGCAGCTTGACGGGACTAGGCACAGATACGCAGTATTTT,CASSLTGLGTDTQYF
TRBV7-9,large,TRBJ1-1,NA,TGTGCCAGCACGTCGACAGGTTATAACACTGAAGCTTTCTTT,CASTSTGYNTEAFF
TRBV28,NA,TRBJ1-5,NA,TGTGCCAGCAGACTACTCCATCAGCCCCAGCATTTT,CASRLLHQPQHF
TRBV11-2,NA,TRBJ1-1,TRBD1,TGTGCCAGCAGCCCAGGGGGCAGGAACACTGAAGCTTTCTTT,CASSPGGRNTEAFF
TRBV18,NA,TRBJ1-4,NA,TGTGCCAGCTCACCAAGCAGAATTGGTACAGGGTATAATGAAAAACTGTTTTTT,CASSPSRIGTGYNEKLFF
TRBV5-1,NA,TRBJ2-3,TRBD2,TGCGCCAGCAGCTCCGGACTAGCGGGAGGTACAGATACGCAGTATTTT,CASSSGLAGGTDTQYF
TRBV5-4,once,TRBJ1-1,TRBD1,TGTGCCAGCAGAAGACAGGGGACGAACACTGAAGCTTTCTTT,CASRRQGTNTEAFF
TRBV28,NA,TRBJ1-4,NA,TGTGCCAGCGGAGGTTCGACGGAGCCTAGCGGGAAACTGTTTTTT,CASGGSTEPSGKLFF
TRBV18,NA,TRBJ1-5,TRBD1,TGTGCCAGCTCACAGGGGACAGGGTATCAGCCCCAGCATTTT,CASSQGTGYQPQHF
TRBV3-1/TRBV3-2,NA,TRBJ2-7,NA,TGTGCCAGCAGCTACACAGTGGGCGAGCAGTACTTC,CASSYTVGEQYF
TRBV28,NA,TRBJ2-3,NA,TGTGCCAGCAGGATCAGCGGAACAAGCACAGATACGCAGTATTTT,CASRISGTSTDTQYF
TRBV29-1,NA,TRBJ1-3,NA,TGCAGCGTTGAACAGGGCTCTGGAAACACCATATATTTT,CSVEQGSGNTIYF
TRBV7-2,NA,TRBJ2-7,NA,TGTGCCAGCAGCTTAGGGGGCACCGGGACTCTGGGGCTCGAGCAGTACTTC,CASSLGGTGTLGLEQYF
TRBV10-1,NA,TRBJ1-1,NA,TGCGCCAGCAGTGTGGCGGTCAACGCTGAAGCTTTCTTT,CASSVAVNAEAFF
TRBV7-6,NA,TRBJ2-7,TRBD1,TGTGCCAGCAGCTTGGACAGGGGGCGCGTGGGGGAGCAGTACTTC,CASSLDRGRVGEQYF
TRBV24-1,NA,TRBJ1-1,NA,TGTGCCACCAGTGATGGGGGAGGTAAACGAAAGGGAACTGAAGCTTTCTTT,CATSDGGGKRKGTEAFF
TRBV5-1,once,TRBJ1-4,NA,TGCGCCAGCAGCTACCCGGGTGAAAAACTGTTTTTT,CASSYPGEKLFF
TRBV5-5,NA,TRBJ2-1,NA,TGTGCCAGCAGCTTGGTATTGGGGGCCACCTCCTACAATGAGCAGTTCTTC,CASSLVLGATSYNEQFF
TRBV7-2,NA,TRBJ2-7,TRBD2,TGTGCCAGCAGCTTAGTAAGGAGCGGGGGCGAGCAGTACTTC,CASSLVRSGGEQYF
TRBV27,NA,TRBJ1-2,TRBD1,TGTGCCAGCAGCCCCAGGGACAGGGATGGCTACACCTTC,CASSPRDRDGYTF
TRBV7-2,NA,TRBJ2-7,TRBD1,TGTGCCAGCAGCTTAGGAACAGGGGGAGCCTACGAGCAGTACTTC,CASSLGTGGAYEQYF
TRBV7-8,NA,TRBJ1-2,NA,TGTGCCAGCAGCTCACTCACGGCGGGGGAAACTAACTATGGCTACACCTTC,CASSSLTAGETNYGYTF
TRBV10-3,NA,TRBJ2-7,TRBD2,TGTGCCACGTCCCTAGCGGGGGTATCCTACGAGCAGTACTTC,CATSLAGVSYEQYF
TRBV7-8,NA,TRBJ1-2,NA,TGTGCCAGCAGCCCCGCCGAGTTGCTCTATGGCTACACCTTC,CASSPAELLYGYTF
TRBV11-2,NA,TRBJ2-1,NA,TGTGCCAGCAGCCCGTCCCGGTGGCGGATGGACTCCTACAATGAGCAGTTCTTC,CASSPSRWRMDSYNEQFF